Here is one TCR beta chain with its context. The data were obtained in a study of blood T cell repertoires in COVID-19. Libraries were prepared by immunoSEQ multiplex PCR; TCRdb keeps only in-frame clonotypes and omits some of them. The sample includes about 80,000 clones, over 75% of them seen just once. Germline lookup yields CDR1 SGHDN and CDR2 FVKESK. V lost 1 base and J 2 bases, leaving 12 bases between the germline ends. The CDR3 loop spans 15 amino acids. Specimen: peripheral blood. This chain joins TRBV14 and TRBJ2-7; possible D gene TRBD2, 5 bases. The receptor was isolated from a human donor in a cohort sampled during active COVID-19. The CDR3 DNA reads TGTGCCAGCAGCCAAGGGCGGCTAGCTCCCTACGAGCAGTACTTC. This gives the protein CASSQGRLAPYEQYF.